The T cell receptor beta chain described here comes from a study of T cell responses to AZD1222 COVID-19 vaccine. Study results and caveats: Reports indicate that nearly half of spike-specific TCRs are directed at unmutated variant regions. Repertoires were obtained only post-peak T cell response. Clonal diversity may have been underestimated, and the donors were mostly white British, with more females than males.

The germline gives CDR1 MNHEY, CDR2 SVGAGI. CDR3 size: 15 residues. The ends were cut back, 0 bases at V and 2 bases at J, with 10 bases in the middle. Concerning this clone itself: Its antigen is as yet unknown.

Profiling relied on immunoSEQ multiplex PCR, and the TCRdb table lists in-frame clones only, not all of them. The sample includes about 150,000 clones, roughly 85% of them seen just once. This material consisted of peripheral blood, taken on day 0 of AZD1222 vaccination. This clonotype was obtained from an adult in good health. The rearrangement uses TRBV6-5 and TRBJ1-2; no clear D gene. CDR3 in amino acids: CASSYSDPQNYGYTF. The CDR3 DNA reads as TGTGCCAGCAGTTACTCAGACCCCCAGAACTATGGCTACACCTTC.